One sample yielded the 16 T cell receptor beta chains listed below, sequenced in a study of shared clonotypes between healthy human individuals. Method: immunoSEQ multiplex PCR; TCRdb's copy keeps in-frame clones and lacks some. This table holds about 2 million clones, 85% to 95% found once. What was sequenced was naive CD4+ T cells sorted from blood. The sample's subset: CD45RA+ positively selected. These TCRs come from a man between 18 and 35 years old in good health.

The chain recombines TRBV18 with TRBJ2-7; no clear D gene. The CDR3 is made up of 13 amino acids. V lost 6 bases, J lost 5 bases, and 14 bases lay in between. Germline loops: CDR1 KGHSH, CDR2 LQKENI. The CDR3: CASSPTLQNEQYF. In DNA, the CDR3 is TGTGCCAGCTCCCCGACGCTGCAAAACGAGCAGTACTTC.

The J gene is TRBJ1-1, the V gene TRBV9, with 7 bases fitting TRBD1. This CDR3 comprises 15 residues. V gave up 3 bases and J gave up 3 bases; unmatched junction bases: 8. Germline assignment: CDR1 SGDLS and CDR2 YYNGEE. The CDR3 reads CASSAPGGGYTEAFF. The CDR3 DNA sequence: TGTGCCAGCAGCGCCCCAGGGGGTGGGTACACTGAAGCTTTCTTT.

V is TRBV7-6 and J is TRBJ2-7; D may be TRBD2 (5 bases). This CDR3 is 14 amino acids long. Germline CDR1 is SGHVS and CDR2 is FNYEAQ. The V end was cut by 4 bases, the J end by 1 base, with 11 bases between. As DNA, the CDR3 is TGTGCCAGCAGCTCTTCATGGGAGTCCTACGAGCAGTACTTC. The encoded protein is CASSSSWESYEQYF.

The genes are TRBV5-6 and TRBJ2-5, with TRBD1 identical over 7 bases. The V and J ends lost 0 bases and 7 bases, in that order; junction bases with no gene match: 3. In germline, CDR1 is SGHDT, CDR2 YYEEEE. The CDR3 covers 13 residues. The CDR3 DNA sequence: TGTGCCAGCAGCTTGGGACAGGGATTGACCCAGTACTTC. It translates to CASSLGQGLTQYF. The full variable domain, in which reference TRBV5-6 and TRBJ2-5 provide the parts outside the CDR3, is DAGVTQSPTHLIKTRGQQVTLRCSPKSGHDTVSWYQQALGQGPQFIFQYYEEEERQRGNFPDRFSGHQFPNYSSELNVNALLLGDSALYLCASSLGQGLTQYFGPGTRLLVL.

The chain uses TRBV6-1 and TRBJ2-1, with a tentative D call TRBD2 (5 bases). Trimming took off 2 bases at V and 6 bases at J, with 11 bases between the two ends. Per germline, CDR1 MNHNS and CDR2 SASEGT. This CDR3 is built from 14 residues. The CDR3 spells CASSEKGRGNEQFF. CDR3 coding DNA: TGTGCCAGCAGTGAAAAAGGACGGGGCAATGAGCAGTTCTTC.

V is TRBV29-1 and J is TRBJ2-7; tentative D call: TRBD1 (5 bases). V shed 3 bases and J shed 5 bases, with 14 bases lying between them. CDR3 length: 13 residues. The V gene's germline CDR1 is SQVTM and CDR2 ANQGSEA. CDR3 nucleotides: TGCAGCGTTGAGCAGGGCCCTCCTAACGAGCAGTACTTC. Translating it yields CSVEQGPPNEQYF.

The chain combines TRBV7-2 with TRBJ2-7; 8 positions agree with TRBD2. Trimming cost V 1 base and J 3 bases; bases outside gene matches: 5. Germline CDR1 and CDR2: SGHTA and FQGNSA. The CDR3 contains 15 residues. CDR3 coding DNA: TGTGCCAGCAGCTTAGATGGACTAGCTGACTACGAGCAGTACTTC. Translating it yields CASSLDGLADYEQYF.

The V and J genes are TRBV2 and TRBJ1-4; no definite D call. CDR1 and CDR2 (germline): SNHLY, FYNNEI. The CDR3 loop spans 14 amino acids. The V end lost 4 bases, the J end lost 4 bases, and 10 bases lay between the germline ends. CDR3 nucleotides: TGTGCCAGCAGTGTAGAGGCCAGTAATGAAAAACTGTTTTTT. It is translated as CASSVEASNEKLFF.

J is TRBJ2-1 and V is TRBV9, with D tentatively TRBD1 or TRBD2 (5 bases each). Germline V gene sequence: CDR1 SGDLS, CDR2 YYNGEE. Between the trimmed V and J ends, which lost 3 bases and 2 bases, there was a span of 15 bases. The CDR3 length is 16 residues. The DNA of the CDR3 is TGTGCCAGCAGCGGAGGGACGCCCAACCCCTACAATGAGCAGTTCTTC. Encoded protein: CASSGGTPNPYNEQFF.

In its sample, this clone was seen once. V and J are TRBV13 and TRBJ1-1, with D possibly being TRBD1 (5 bases). V lost 6 bases and J 1 base, leaving 9 bases between the germline ends. This CDR3 contains 13 residues. From germline, CDR1 is PRHDT and CDR2 FYEKMQ (reference sequence). In DNA form, the CDR3 reads TGTGCCAGCAGACCTGACAGGAACACTGAAGCTTTCTTT. This codes for CASRPDRNTEAFF.

The chain recombines TRBV7-9 with TRBJ2-7; TRBD2 is a possible D gene (7 bases). Germline lookup yields CDR1 SEHNR and CDR2 FQNEAQ (reference sequence). The length of the CDR3 is 15 residues. The V and J ends lost 5 bases and 1 base respectively, with 15 bases between them. The CDR3 sequence: CASSRRGALSYEQYF. As DNA, the CDR3 is TGTGCCAGCAGCCGTCGGGGGGCTTTGTCCTACGAGCAGTACTTC.

V gene TRBV5-1 combines with J gene TRBJ2-5; the D is unclear. V lost 0 bases, J lost 5 bases, and 17 bases lay in between. Germline assignment: CDR1 SGHRS and CDR2 YFSETQ. The CDR3 covers 16 residues. Written as DNA, the CDR3 is TGCGCCAGCAGCTTGGTGGAAGGATCCCCGGATGAGACCCAGTACTTC. This encodes CASSLVEGSPDETQYF.

This chain uses TRBV5-1 with TRBJ2-5; D perhaps matches TRBD2 (7 bases). The CDR3 sequence is 15 residues long. Trimming stripped 3 bases from V and 1 base from J, with 13 bases between. Germline CDR1 SGHRS, CDR2 YFSETQ. This CDR3 reads CASSSTGGLQETQYF. The CDR3 DNA is TGCGCCAGCAGCTCAACGGGGGGCCTCCAAGAGACCCAGTACTTC.

The rearrangement joins TRBV25-1 to TRBJ2-1, with D perhaps TRBD1 (7 bases). V dropped 6 bases and J dropped 10 bases, with 22 bases sitting between them. In germline, CDR1 is MGHDK, CDR2 SYGVNS. This CDR3 is 15 amino acids long. CDR3 in amino acids: CASRAGGRLAAEQFF. The CDR3 coding sequence is TGTGCCAGCAGAGCAGGGGGACGGTTAGCGGCCGAGCAGTTCTTC.

V gene TRBV29-1 combines with J gene TRBJ1-2, with unresolved D. The CDR3 has 13 amino acids. Per germline, CDR1 SQVTM and CDR2 ANQGSEA. V lost 3 bases and J lost 1, with 9 bases in between. CDR3 nucleotide sequence: TGCAGCGTTGACGAGAGGGATAACTATGGCTACACCTTC. The encoded protein is CSVDERDNYGYTF.

The chain employs TRBV5-6 and TRBJ1-1; D is ambiguous. The CDR3 runs 13 residues. The germline CDR1 and CDR2 sequences are SGHDT and YYEEEE. The V gene lost 4 bases and the J gene lost 1 base, with 8 bases spanning the gap. The CDR3 sequence: CASSLDWNTEAFF. The CDR3 DNA reads TGTGCCAGCAGCCTGGATTGGAACACTGAAGCTTTCTTT.